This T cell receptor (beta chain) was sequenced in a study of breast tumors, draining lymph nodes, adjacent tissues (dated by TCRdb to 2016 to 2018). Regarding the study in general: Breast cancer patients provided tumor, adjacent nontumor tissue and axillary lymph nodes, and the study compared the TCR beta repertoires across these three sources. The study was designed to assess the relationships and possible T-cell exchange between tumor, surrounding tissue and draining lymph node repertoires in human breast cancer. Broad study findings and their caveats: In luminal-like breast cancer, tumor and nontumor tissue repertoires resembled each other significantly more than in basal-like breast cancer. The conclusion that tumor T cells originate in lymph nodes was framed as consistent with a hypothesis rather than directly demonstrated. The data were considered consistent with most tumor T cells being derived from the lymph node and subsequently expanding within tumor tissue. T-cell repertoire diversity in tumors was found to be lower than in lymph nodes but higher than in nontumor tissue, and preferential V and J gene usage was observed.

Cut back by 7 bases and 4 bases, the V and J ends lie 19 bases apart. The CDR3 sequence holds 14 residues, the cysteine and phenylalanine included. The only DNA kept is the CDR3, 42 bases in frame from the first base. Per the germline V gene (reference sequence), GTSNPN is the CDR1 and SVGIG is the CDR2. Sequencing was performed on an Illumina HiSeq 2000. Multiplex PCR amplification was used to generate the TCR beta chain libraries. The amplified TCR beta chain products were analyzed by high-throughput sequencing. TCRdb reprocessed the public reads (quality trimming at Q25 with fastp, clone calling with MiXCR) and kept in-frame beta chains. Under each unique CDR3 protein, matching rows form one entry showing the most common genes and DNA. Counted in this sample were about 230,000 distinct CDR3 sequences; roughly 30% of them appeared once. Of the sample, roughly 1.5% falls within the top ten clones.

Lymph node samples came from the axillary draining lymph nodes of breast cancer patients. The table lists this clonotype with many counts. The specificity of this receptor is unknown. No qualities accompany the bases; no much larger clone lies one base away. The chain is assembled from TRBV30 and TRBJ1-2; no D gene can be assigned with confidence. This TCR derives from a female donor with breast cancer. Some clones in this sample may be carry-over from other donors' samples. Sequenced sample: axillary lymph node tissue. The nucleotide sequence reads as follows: TGTGCCTTGGACCCGGGCCTCCCGTTCTATGGCTACACCTTC. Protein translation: CALDPGLPFYGYTF.